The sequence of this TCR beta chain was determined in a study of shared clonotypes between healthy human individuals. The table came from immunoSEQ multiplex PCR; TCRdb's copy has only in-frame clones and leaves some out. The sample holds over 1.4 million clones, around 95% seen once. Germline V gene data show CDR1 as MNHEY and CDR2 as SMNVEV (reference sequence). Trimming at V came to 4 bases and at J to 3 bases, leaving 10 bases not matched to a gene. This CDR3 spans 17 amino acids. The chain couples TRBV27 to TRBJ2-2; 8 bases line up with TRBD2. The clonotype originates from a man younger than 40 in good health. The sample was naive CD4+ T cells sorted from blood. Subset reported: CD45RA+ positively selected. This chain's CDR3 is CASSSDQREKDTGELFF. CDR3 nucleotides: TGTGCCAGCAGTTCCGATCAGCGGGAGAAAGACACCGGGGAGCTGTTTTTT.